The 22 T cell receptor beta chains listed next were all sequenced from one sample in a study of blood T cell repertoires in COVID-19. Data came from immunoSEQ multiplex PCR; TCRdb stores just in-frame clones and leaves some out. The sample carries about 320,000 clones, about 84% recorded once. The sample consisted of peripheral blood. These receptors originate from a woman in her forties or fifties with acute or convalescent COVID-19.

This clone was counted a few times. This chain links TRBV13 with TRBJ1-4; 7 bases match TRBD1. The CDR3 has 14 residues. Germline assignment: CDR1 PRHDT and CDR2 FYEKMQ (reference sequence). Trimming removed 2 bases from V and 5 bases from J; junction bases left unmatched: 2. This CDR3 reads CASSLSRGNEKLFF. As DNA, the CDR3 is TGTGCCAGCAGCTTAAGCAGGGGGAATGAAAAACTGTTTTTT.

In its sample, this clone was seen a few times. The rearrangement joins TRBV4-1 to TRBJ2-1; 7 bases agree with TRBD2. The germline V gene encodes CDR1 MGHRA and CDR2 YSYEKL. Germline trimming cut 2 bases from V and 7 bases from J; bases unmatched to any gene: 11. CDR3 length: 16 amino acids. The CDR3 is CASSQWGASGVNEQFF. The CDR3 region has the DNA TGCGCCAGCAGCCAATGGGGAGCTAGCGGCGTTAATGAGCAGTTCTTC.

For the CDR3, the DNA is TGTGCCAGCAGCACATCACTACTAGCGGGAGCCTACGAGCAGTACTTC. Encoded protein: CASSTSLLAGAYEQYF. The gene calls are TRBV11-2 and TRBJ2-7; 11 bases map to TRBD2. CDR1 is SGHAT, CDR2 FQNNGV, per germline. Germline trimming cut 5 bases from V and 2 bases from J; bases unmatched to any gene: 8. The CDR3 runs to 16 residues.

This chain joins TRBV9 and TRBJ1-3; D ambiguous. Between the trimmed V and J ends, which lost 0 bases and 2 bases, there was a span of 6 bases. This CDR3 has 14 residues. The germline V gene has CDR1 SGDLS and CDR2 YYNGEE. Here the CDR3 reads CASSVDTAGNTIYF. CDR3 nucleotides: TGTGCCAGCAGCGTAGATACAGCTGGAAACACCATATATTTT.

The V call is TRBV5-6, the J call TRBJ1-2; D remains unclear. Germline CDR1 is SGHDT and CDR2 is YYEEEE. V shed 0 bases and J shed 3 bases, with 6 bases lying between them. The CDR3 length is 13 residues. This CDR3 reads CASSLGRDYGYTF. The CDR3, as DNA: TGTGCCAGCAGCTTGGGGCGGGACTATGGCTACACCTTC.

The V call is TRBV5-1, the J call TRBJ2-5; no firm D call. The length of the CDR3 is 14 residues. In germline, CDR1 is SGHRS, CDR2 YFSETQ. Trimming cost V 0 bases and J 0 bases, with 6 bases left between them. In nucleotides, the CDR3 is TGCGCCAGCAGCTTGGCACAGTACCAAGAGACCCAGTACTTC. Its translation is CASSLAQYQETQYF.

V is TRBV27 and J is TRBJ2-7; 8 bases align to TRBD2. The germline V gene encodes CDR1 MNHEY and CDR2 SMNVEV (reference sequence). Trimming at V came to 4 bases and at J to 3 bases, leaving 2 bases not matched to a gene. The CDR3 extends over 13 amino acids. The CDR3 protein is CASSSGTSYEQYF. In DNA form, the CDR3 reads TGTGCCAGCAGTTCCGGGACTAGCTACGAGCAGTACTTC.

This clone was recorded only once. This CDR3 is CASSFRTGGNYGYTF. The CDR3 DNA sequence: TGTGCCAGCAGTTTTCGGACAGGGGGTAACTATGGCTACACCTTC. The chain recombines TRBV27 with TRBJ1-2; 10 bases are shared with TRBD1. V lost 3 bases and J lost 1; bases outside the gene matches: 2. Germline CDR1 and CDR2: MNHEY and SMNVEV (reference sequence). The CDR3 loop spans 15 amino acids.

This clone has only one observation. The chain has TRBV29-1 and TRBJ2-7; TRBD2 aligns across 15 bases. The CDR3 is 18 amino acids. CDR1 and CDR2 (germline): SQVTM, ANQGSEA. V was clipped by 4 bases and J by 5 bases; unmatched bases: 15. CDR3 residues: CSVGGLAGGIGLGHEQYF. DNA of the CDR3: TGCAGCGTTGGGGGACTAGCGGGAGGTATTGGGTTGGGCCACGAGCAGTACTTC.

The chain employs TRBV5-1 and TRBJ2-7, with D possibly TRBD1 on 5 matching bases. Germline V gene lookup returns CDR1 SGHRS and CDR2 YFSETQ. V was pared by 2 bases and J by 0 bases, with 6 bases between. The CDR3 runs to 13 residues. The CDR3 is CASSFQGSYEQYF. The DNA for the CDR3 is TGCGCCAGCAGCTTCCAGGGCTCCTACGAGCAGTACTTC.

The CDR3 bases are TGTGCCAGCAGGAGCACGATCGATAGCAATCAGCCCCAGCATTTT. As protein: CASRSTIDSNQPQHF. The chain uses TRBV2 and TRBJ1-5; D uncertain. In germline, CDR1 is SNHLY, CDR2 FYNNEI. The V end was cut by 6 bases, the J end by 0 bases, with 12 bases between. This CDR3 has 15 amino acids.

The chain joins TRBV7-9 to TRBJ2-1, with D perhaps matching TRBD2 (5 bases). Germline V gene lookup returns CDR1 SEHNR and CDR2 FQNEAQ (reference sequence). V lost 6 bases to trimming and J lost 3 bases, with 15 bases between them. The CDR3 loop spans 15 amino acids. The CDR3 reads CASRHGRGNYNEQFF. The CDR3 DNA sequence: TGTGCCAGCAGACACGGACGGGGAAACTACAATGAGCAGTTCTTC.

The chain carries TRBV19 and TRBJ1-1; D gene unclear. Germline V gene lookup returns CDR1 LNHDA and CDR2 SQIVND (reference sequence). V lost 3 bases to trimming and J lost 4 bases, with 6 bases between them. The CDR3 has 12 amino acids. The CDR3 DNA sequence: TGTGCCAGTAGTATCGCGGGCACTGAAGCTTTCTTT. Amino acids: CASSIAGTEAFF.

Here the CDR3 DNA reads TGCGCCAGCAGCTTGAGGACTAGCGGGATCCGCGAGCAGTACTTC. Translating it yields CASSLRTSGIREQYF. The rearrangement joins TRBV5-1 to TRBJ2-7, with 12 bases fitting TRBD2. The V and J ends lost 1 base and 6 bases, in that order; junction bases with no gene match: 5. The CDR3 spans 15 residues. The germline gives CDR1 SGHRS, CDR2 YFSETQ.

CDR3 in DNA: TGTGCCAGCAGCTTAGTGTGGCAGGGGGCATACGAGCAGTACTTC. It encodes CASSLVWQGAYEQYF. The rearrangement links TRBV7-2 to TRBJ2-7; 8 nucleotides agree with TRBD1. Looked up from germline, CDR1 is SGHTA and CDR2 is FQGNSA. The CDR3 length is 15 residues. The junction had 6 bases not matched to a gene; V was cut back by 1 base and J by 4 bases.

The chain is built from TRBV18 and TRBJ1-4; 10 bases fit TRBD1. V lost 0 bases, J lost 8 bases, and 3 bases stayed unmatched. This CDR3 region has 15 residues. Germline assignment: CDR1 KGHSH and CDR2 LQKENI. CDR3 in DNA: TGTGCCAGCTCACCACCTTGGACAGGGGGAGAAAAACTGTTTTTT. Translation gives CASSPPWTGGEKLFF.

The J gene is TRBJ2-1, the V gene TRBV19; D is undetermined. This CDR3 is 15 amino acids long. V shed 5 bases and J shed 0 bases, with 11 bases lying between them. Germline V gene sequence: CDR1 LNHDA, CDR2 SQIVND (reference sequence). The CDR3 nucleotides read TGTGCCAGTAGTCAACCTACCTTCTCCTACAATGAGCAGTTCTTC. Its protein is CASSQPTFSYNEQFF.

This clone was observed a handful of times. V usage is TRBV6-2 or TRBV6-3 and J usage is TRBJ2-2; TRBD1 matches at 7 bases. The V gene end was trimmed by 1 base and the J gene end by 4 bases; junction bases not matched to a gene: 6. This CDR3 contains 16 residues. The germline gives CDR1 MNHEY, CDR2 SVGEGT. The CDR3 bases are TGTGCCAGCAGTTACTATGGGGCAGGGGGCACCGGGGAGCTGTTTTTT. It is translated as CASSYYGAGGTGELFF.

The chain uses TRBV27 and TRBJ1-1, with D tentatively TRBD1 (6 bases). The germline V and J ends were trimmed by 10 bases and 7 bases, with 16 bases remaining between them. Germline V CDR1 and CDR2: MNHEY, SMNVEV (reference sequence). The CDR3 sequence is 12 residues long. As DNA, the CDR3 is TGTGCCACAATGACAGGTTATAGTGAAGCTTTCTTT. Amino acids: CATMTGYSEAFF.

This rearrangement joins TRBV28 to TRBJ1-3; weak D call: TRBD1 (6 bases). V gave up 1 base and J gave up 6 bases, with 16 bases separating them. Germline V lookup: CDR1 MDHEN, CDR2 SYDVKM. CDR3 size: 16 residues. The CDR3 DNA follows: TGTGCCAGCAGTTTATTCCAGGGGTCTCACGTAAACACCATATATTTT. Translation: CASSLFQGSHVNTIYF.

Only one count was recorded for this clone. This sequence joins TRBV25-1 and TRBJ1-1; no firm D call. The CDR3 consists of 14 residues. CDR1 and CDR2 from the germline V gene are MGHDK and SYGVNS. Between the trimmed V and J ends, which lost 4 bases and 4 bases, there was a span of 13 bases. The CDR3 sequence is CASSVDEGGTEAFF. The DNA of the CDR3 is TGTGCCAGCAGTGTAGACGAGGGTGGCACTGAAGCTTTCTTT.

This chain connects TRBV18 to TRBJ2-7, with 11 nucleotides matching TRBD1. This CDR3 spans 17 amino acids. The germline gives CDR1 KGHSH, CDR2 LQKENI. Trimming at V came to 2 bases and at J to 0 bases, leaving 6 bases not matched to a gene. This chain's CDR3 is CASSPFAGTGGSYEQYF. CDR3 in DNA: TGTGCCAGCTCACCATTTGCCGGGACAGGGGGCTCCTACGAGCAGTACTTC. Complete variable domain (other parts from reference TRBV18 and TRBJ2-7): NAGVMQNPRHLVRRRGQEARLRCSPMKGHSHVYWYRQLPEEGLKFMVYLQKENIIDESGMPKERFSAEFPKEGPSILRIQQVVRGDSAAYFCASSPFAGTGGSYEQYFGPGTRLTVT.